This T cell receptor (beta chain) was captured in a study of OX40 agonist ivuxolimab in advanced cancers. As for the study in general: Patients enrolled in dose escalation were diagnosed with hepatocellular carcinoma, melanoma, renal cell or head and neck cancer.

Only a few counts were recorded for this clone. Trimming took 4 bases from V and 2 from J; bases not matched to a gene: 4. Germline CDR1 and CDR2: SQVTM and ANQGSEA. This CDR3 has 13 amino acids. Only in-frame clones appear in the TCRdb table, and some are missing; sequencing was by immunoSEQ multiplex PCR. The sample includes approximately 100,000 clones, just over 90% of them seen just once. This receptor was taken from an adult with an advanced solid tumor such as melanoma, head and neck, liver or kidney cancer. The material was CD4+ or CD8+ T cells sorted from blood, obtained in a trial of the OX40 agonist ivuxolimab. This rearrangement joins TRBV29-1 to TRBJ2-7, with 8 bases lining up with TRBD2. The CDR3 region is CSVGLGGAYEQYF. CDR3 coding DNA: TGCAGCGTTGGTCTCGGGGGGGCCTACGAGCAGTACTTC.